A selection of T cell receptor beta chains follows, all from one sample in a study of blood T cell repertoires in COVID-19. Sequencing used immunoSEQ multiplex PCR; TCRdb keeps in-frame clones, though not all of them. The data contain 95,000 to 150,000 clones, over 80% of them singletons. The sequenced sample consisted of peripheral blood. The receptors shown here come from a woman aged 70-85 years with acute or convalescent COVID-19. Each CDR3 is given with its conserved first and last residue. The D gene is left open where the match is weak. A clone size is listed for some rows: how often the clone was seen (once, few, many), or a class if it is expanded.

clone_size | j_call | d_call | v_call | cdr3_nt | cdr3_aa
few | TRBJ1-1 | NA | TRBV18 | TGTGCCAGCTCACCCCGAGGGTTGAACACTGAAGCTTTCTTT | CASSPRGLNTEAFF
NA | TRBJ2-3 | NA | TRBV4-1 | TGCGCCAGCAGCCCACCACGGGGCACAGATACGCAGTATTTT | CASSPPRGTDTQYF
NA | TRBJ2-3 | TRBD2 | TRBV28 | TGTGCCAGCAAACCTCTCCTAGCGGGGGGCACAGATACGCAGTATTTT | CASKPLLAGGTDTQYF
few | TRBJ1-4 | TRBD1 | TRBV10-2 | TGCGCCAGCAGGGGACAGATTCTAGAAAAACTGTTTTTT | CASRGQILEKLFF
NA | TRBJ2-5 | NA | TRBV5-1 | TGCGCCAGCAGCGATAGGGGTGGGGCGGAGACCCAGTACTTC | CASSDRGGAETQYF
many | TRBJ2-7 | TRBD1 | TRBV10-3 | TGTGCCATCAGTGAGGCCTATTCCGGGACAGCCCACGAGCAGTACTTC | CAISEAYSGTAHEQYF
NA | TRBJ2-5 | NA | TRBV6-5 | TGTGCCAGCAGTTACTCGCAGGGCACAGAGACCCAGTACTTC | CASSYSQGTETQYF
NA | TRBJ2-7 | TRBD1 | TRBV5-6 | TGTGCCAGCAGACGGGACAGGCAAGCCTCCTACGAGCAGTACTTC | CASRRDRQASYEQYF
NA | TRBJ2-1 | NA | TRBV11-2 | TGTGCCAGCAGCTTATGGGTGACAGGAAAAAATGAGCAGTTCTTC | CASSLWVTGKNEQFF
NA | TRBJ1-2 | NA | TRBV9 | TGTGCCAGCAGCGTAGGCGGAGGGACCTATGGCTACACCTTC | CASSVGGGTYGYTF
NA | TRBJ2-7 | TRBD1 | TRBV28 | TGTGCCAGCAGGGGACAGGGGAAGGGCTACGAGCAGTACTTC | CASRGQGKGYEQYF
once | TRBJ1-2 | NA | TRBV12-3/TRBV12-4 | TGTGCCAGCAGTTTTCCCGGGGGGAGGGGCTACACCTTC | CASSFPGGRGYTF
NA | TRBJ1-2 | NA | TRBV6-5 | TGTGCCAGCAGTTCCAGGCCAGACCTCCATGGCTACACCTTC | CASSSRPDLHGYTF
NA | TRBJ1-5 | NA | TRBV19 | TGTGCCAGTAGGCGTGGGCGGGCGATGAACAATCAGCCCCAGCATTTT | CASRRGRAMNNQPQHF
NA | TRBJ1-4 | TRBD1 | TRBV5-1 | TGCGCCAGCAGCTTGGCGGGCGGGACAGGGGATAAAAAACTGTTTTTT | CASSLAGGTGDKKLFF
NA | TRBJ2-7 | TRBD1 | TRBV10-3 | TGTGCCATCAACCTGGGACAGGGGAACGAGCAGTACTTC | CAINLGQGNEQYF
NA | TRBJ2-7 | TRBD1 | TRBV4-1 | TGCGCCAGCAGCAGGACAGGGTTGGGCTACGAGCAGTACTTC | CASSRTGLGYEQYF
NA | TRBJ1-5 | TRBD1 | TRBV20-1 | TGCAGTGCCCTTTCAGGGGGGCCCCAGCATTTT | CSALSGGPQHF
NA | TRBJ1-1 | NA | TRBV7-9 | TGTGCCAGCAGCCCCGGAGGAGGGCGGATGAACACTGAAGCTTTCTTT | CASSPGGGRMNTEAFF
NA | TRBJ1-2 | NA | TRBV6-5 | TGTGCCAGCAGTTACTCGAGGACAAGCCGGGGCTACACCTTC | CASSYSRTSRGYTF
NA | TRBJ1-2 | TRBD1 | TRBV15 | TGTGCCACCAGCAGAGATCTGACAGGGGGAGGCTACACCTTC | CATSRDLTGGGYTF
once | TRBJ2-5 | NA | TRBV5-1 | TGCGCCAGCAGCTTGGGGTCCGGGAGCCAAGAGACCCAGTACTTC | CASSLGSGSQETQYF
NA | TRBJ1-6 | NA | TRBV5-1 | TGCGCCAGCAGGGAGTCAAGGAGTTATAATTCACCCCTCCACTTT | CASRESRSYNSPLHF
few | TRBJ1-5 | NA | TRBV7-9 | TGTGCCAGCAGCTTAGGTTCAGGTTATAGCAATCAGCCCCAGCATTTT | CASSLGSGYSNQPQHF
once | TRBJ1-2 | NA | TRBV27 | TGTGCCAGCAGCGACTCGGGCTATGGCTACACCTTC | CASSDSGYGYTF
NA | TRBJ1-2 | NA | TRBV10-2 | TGCGCCAGCAGCGCCCGGACAGCTAACTATGGCTACACCTTC | CASSARTANYGYTF
few | TRBJ2-7 | NA | TRBV13 | TGTGCCAGCAGCGCGGTGGGACTGGTCAATACCTACGAGCAGTACTTC | CASSAVGLVNTYEQYF
NA | TRBJ1-1 | NA | TRBV5-1 | TGCGCCAGCAGCCGGACAGCGAACGCCGAAGCTTTCTTT | CASSRTANAEAFF
NA | TRBJ2-3 | TRBD2 | TRBV11-2 | TGTGCCAGCAGCTTAGATCTTATTAGCGGGGGGATAGTGGCGCAGTATTTT | CASSLDLISGGIVAQYF
NA | TRBJ1-1 | NA | TRBV29-1 | TGCACCGTGGGGGGGGATGTAGCTTTCTTT | CTVGGDVAFF
few | TRBJ2-1 | TRBD1 | TRBV11-2 | TGTGCCAGCAGCTCTCCGGGACAGGTGGGGAGTGAGCAGTTCTTC | CASSSPGQVGSEQFF
NA | TRBJ2-2 | TRBD1 | TRBV7-3 | TGTGCCAGCAGCTCGTACGACAGGGCGAACACCGGGGAGCTGTTTTTT | CASSSYDRANTGELFF
once | TRBJ1-1 | NA | TRBV28 | TGTGCCAGCAGTTACAGGGCCACTGAAGCTTTCTTT | CASSYRATEAFF
NA | TRBJ1-1 | TRBD1 | TRBV5-1 | TGCGCCAGCAGCTTGGGCGATGGGGGCAGGGGGCTTGTCACTGAAGCTTTCTTT | CASSLGDGGRGLVTEAFF
NA | TRBJ1-1 | TRBD1 | TRBV11-3 | TGTGCCAGCAGCCCCTGGACAGGGGGGGAAGCTTTCTTT | CASSPWTGGEAFF
NA | TRBJ2-3 | NA | TRBV29-1 | TGCAGCGTGGAGGGGCTAACAGATACGCAGTATTTT | CSVEGLTDTQYF
NA | TRBJ2-5 | TRBD2 | TRBV6-6 | TGTGCCAGCAGGGGGACTAGCGGGGGGTCCCAAGAGACCCAGTACTTC | CASRGTSGGSQETQYF
once | TRBJ1-1 | NA | TRBV28 | TGTGCCAGCAGTTTAGCCGGGTTCACTGAAGCTTTCTTC | CASSLAGFTEAFF
NA | TRBJ2-5 | TRBD2 | TRBV5-1 | TGCGCCAGCAGCACCGGGACTAGCCAAGAGACCCAGTACTTC | CASSTGTSQETQYF
NA | TRBJ1-1 | NA | TRBV7-3 | TGTGCCAGCAGCTTAAACGGGGGAGAGGTAGAAGAAGCTTTCTTT | CASSLNGGEVEEAFF
NA | TRBJ1-5 | NA | TRBV12-2 | TGTGCAAGTCGCTTATCACCCAGGGGACGGAGCAATCAGCCCCAGCATTTT | CASRLSPRGRSNQPQHF
NA | TRBJ2-3 | TRBD2 | TRBV10-1 | TGCGCCAGCAGTGAGGTAGCGGGGGGGTTCACAGATACGCAGTATTTT | CASSEVAGGFTDTQYF
NA | TRBJ1-3 | NA | TRBV5-1 | TGCGCCAGCAGCTCCCAGGCCGGAGGCTCTGGAAACACCATATATTTT | CASSSQAGGSGNTIYF
NA | TRBJ1-2 | TRBD1 | TRBV3-1/TRBV3-2 | TGTGCCAGCAGCCAAAATTTGGGACAGGGGAGCTATGGCTACACCTTC | CASSQNLGQGSYGYTF
NA | TRBJ2-7 | NA | TRBV30 | TGTGCCTGGACAGTATCTGCGGACGAGCAGTACTTC | CAWTVSADEQYF
once | TRBJ1-5 | TRBD1 | TRBV12-5 | TGTGCTACCGCACTTGGGACAGCCGGACGGCCCCAGCATTTT | CATALGTAGRPQHF
NA | TRBJ1-1 | TRBD1 | TRBV5-1 | TGCGCCAGCAGCTGGGGGGACAGGGTATCTGAAGCTTTCTTT | CASSWGDRVSEAFF
NA | TRBJ2-3 | TRBD2 | TRBV9 | TGTGCCAGCAGCGTAGCGGGACTAGCGGGGGCGCCCTTGATGGATACGCAGTATTTT | CASSVAGLAGAPLMDTQYF
NA | TRBJ1-3 | NA | TRBV3-1/TRBV3-2 | TGTGCCAGCAGCTCCGGGGGGGACACCATATATTTT | CASSSGGDTIYF
NA | TRBJ2-1 | TRBD2 | TRBV3-1/TRBV3-2 | TGTGCCAGCAGCCAAGTAGTTTCGCGGGGGGGGTACAATGAGCAGTTCTTC | CASSQVVSRGGYNEQFF
few | TRBJ1-2 | NA | TRBV30 | TGTGCCTGGAGTGTGGGAGGGGGTGCTAACTATGGCTACACCTTC | CAWSVGGGANYGYTF
once | TRBJ1-4 | NA | TRBV30 | TGTGCCTGGAGTGACGGCGGCTACCGGGAGGAAAAACTGTTTTTT | CAWSDGGYREEKLFF
NA | TRBJ2-1 | NA | TRBV4-1 | TGCGCCAGCAGCCAAGGTTCAGGCAGCTACAATGAGCAGTTCTTC | CASSQGSGSYNEQFF